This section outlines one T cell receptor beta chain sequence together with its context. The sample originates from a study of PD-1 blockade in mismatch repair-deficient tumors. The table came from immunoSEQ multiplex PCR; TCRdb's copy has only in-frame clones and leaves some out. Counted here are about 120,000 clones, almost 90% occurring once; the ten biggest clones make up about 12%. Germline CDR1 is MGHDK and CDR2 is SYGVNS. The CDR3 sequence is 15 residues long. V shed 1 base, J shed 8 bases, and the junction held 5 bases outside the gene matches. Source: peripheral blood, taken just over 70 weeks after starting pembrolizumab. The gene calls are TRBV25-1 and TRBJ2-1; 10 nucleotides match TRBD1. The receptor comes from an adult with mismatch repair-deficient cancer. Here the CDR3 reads CASSEWDRGRDEQFF. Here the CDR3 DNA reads TGTGCCAGCAGTGAATGGGACAGGGGACGGGATGAGCAGTTCTTC.